The rows below give T cell receptor beta chains drawn from one sample of a study of cytomegalovirus exposure and HLA in healthy donors. Using immunoSEQ multiplex PCR, the repertoire was profiled, and TCRdb retains in-frame clones only, with some absent. The data contain about 110,000 clones, 60% to 85% of them singletons. The sample consisted of PBMCs. The receptors shown here come from a male donor in good health and CMV-seropositive. Both conserved end residues are part of each CDR3. Fields, in order: V gene, J gene, clone size, D gene, CDR3 DNA, CDR3 protein. D genes are given only for firm matches. Rows may omit the clone size; those that give it use once, few, many or a size class.

v_gene: TRBV5-1; j_gene: TRBJ2-2; abundance: .; d_gene: .; CDR3nt: TGCGCCAGCAGCGTGGGAGACGGCGGGGTTGGATCCGGGGAGCTGTTTTTT; CDR3aa: CASSVGDGGVGSGELFF
v_gene: TRBV28; j_gene: TRBJ2-6; abundance: few; d_gene: TRBD1; CDR3nt: TGTGCCAGCAGTTTCGACAGGGGATTAGGGGCCAACGTCCTGACTTTC; CDR3aa: CASSFDRGLGANVLTF
v_gene: TRBV7-2; j_gene: TRBJ2-3; abundance: .; d_gene: .; CDR3nt: TGTGCCAGCAGCCCTCCCACAGATACGCAGTATTTT; CDR3aa: CASSPPTDTQYF
v_gene: TRBV4-3; j_gene: TRBJ2-7; abundance: .; d_gene: .; CDR3nt: TGCGCCAGCAGCCAAGATATCGCGGGTCTGACCTACGAGCAGTACTTC; CDR3aa: CASSQDIAGLTYEQYF
v_gene: TRBV6-5; j_gene: TRBJ1-5; abundance: few; d_gene: TRBD1; CDR3nt: TGTGCCAGCAGCCAGGGACAGGGGTCTGTTCAGCCCCAGCATTTT; CDR3aa: CASSQGQGSVQPQHF
v_gene: TRBV7-9; j_gene: TRBJ1-5; abundance: .; d_gene: TRBD1; CDR3nt: TGTGCCAGCAGCTCGTGGGACAGCCAACGATTTAGCAATCAGCCCCAGCATTTT; CDR3aa: CASSSWDSQRFSNQPQHF
v_gene: TRBV5-1; j_gene: TRBJ1-4; abundance: .; d_gene: TRBD1; CDR3nt: TGCGCCAGCAGCTTCGACAGGGGAGTTGCAACTAATGAAAAACTGTTTTTT; CDR3aa: CASSFDRGVATNEKLFF
v_gene: TRBV11-2; j_gene: TRBJ2-7; abundance: .; d_gene: .; CDR3nt: TGTGCCAGCAGCTTCGTCGACACCAACTACGAGCAGTACTTC; CDR3aa: CASSFVDTNYEQYF
v_gene: TRBV11-2; j_gene: TRBJ1-4; abundance: .; d_gene: .; CDR3nt: TGTGCCAGCAGCCACTATTCCCCAGAAAAACTGTTTTTT; CDR3aa: CASSHYSPEKLFF
v_gene: TRBV21-1; j_gene: TRBJ2-1; abundance: few; d_gene: .; CDR3nt: TGTGCCAGAGAACTAGCGGGGGCCCTTTCTCTACACAATGAGCAGTTCTTC; CDR3aa: CARELAGALSLHNEQFF
v_gene: TRBV5-1; j_gene: TRBJ1-1; abundance: .; d_gene: TRBD1; CDR3nt: TGCGCCAGCAGCTTGGTTGCAGGGGGGCCTGAAGCTTTCTTT; CDR3aa: CASSLVAGGPEAFF
v_gene: TRBV27; j_gene: TRBJ2-7; abundance: .; d_gene: .; CDR3nt: TGTGCCAGCAGTTCCGGGTTCTCCTACGAGCAGTACTTC; CDR3aa: CASSSGFSYEQYF
v_gene: TRBV6-6; j_gene: TRBJ2-7; abundance: once; d_gene: TRBD1; CDR3nt: TGTGCCAGCAGCTTGGGACAGCTTAATCCCGGGGACGAGCAGTACTTC; CDR3aa: CASSLGQLNPGDEQYF
v_gene: TRBV2; j_gene: TRBJ2-3; abundance: few; d_gene: TRBD2; CDR3nt: TGTGCCACTGCGGGGACTAGCCCCACAGATACGCAGTATTTT; CDR3aa: CATAGTSPTDTQYF
v_gene: TRBV6-4; j_gene: TRBJ2-3; abundance: .; d_gene: .; CDR3nt: TGTGCCAGCAGTGACTCGAAAGGGGACACAGATACGCAGTATTTT; CDR3aa: CASSDSKGDTDTQYF
v_gene: TRBV7-9; j_gene: TRBJ2-1; abundance: .; d_gene: .; CDR3nt: TGTGCCAGCAGCTTAGACAGGGCAGCCTACAATGAGCAGTTCTTC; CDR3aa: CASSLDRAAYNEQFF
v_gene: TRBV9; j_gene: TRBJ1-1; abundance: once; d_gene: .; CDR3nt: TGTGCCAGCAGCGTAGCAGGGGTAGGCACTGAAGCTTTCTTT; CDR3aa: CASSVAGVGTEAFF
v_gene: TRBV15; j_gene: TRBJ2-7; abundance: .; d_gene: TRBD1; CDR3nt: TGTGCCACCAGCCCGGGGACAGGGGTCTCCTACGAGCAGTACTTC; CDR3aa: CATSPGTGVSYEQYF
v_gene: TRBV28; j_gene: TRBJ1-1; abundance: .; d_gene: .; CDR3nt: TGTGCCAGCAGTTCCGGGTCGAGATACACTGAAGCTTTCTTT; CDR3aa: CASSSGSRYTEAFF
v_gene: TRBV2; j_gene: TRBJ1-3; abundance: once; d_gene: .; CDR3nt: TGTGCCAGCAGTGAATTAGGCAGGGCCTCGGGAAACACCATATATTTT; CDR3aa: CASSELGRASGNTIYF
v_gene: TRBV9; j_gene: TRBJ2-2; abundance: .; d_gene: TRBD2; CDR3nt: TGTGCCAGCAGCGGCCCCACCCCCACTAGCGGGGGGTACACCGGGGAGCTGTTTTTT; CDR3aa: CASSGPTPTSGGYTGELFF
v_gene: TRBV5-1; j_gene: TRBJ2-2; abundance: .; d_gene: .; CDR3nt: TGCGCCAGCAGCTCCTTACGGGAGTCCACCGGGGAGCTGTTTTTT; CDR3aa: CASSSLRESTGELFF
v_gene: TRBV7-2; j_gene: TRBJ2-7; abundance: .; d_gene: TRBD2; CDR3nt: TGTGCCAGCAGCGAGAGACGTAGCGGGAGGGCCATCGAGCAGTACTTC; CDR3aa: CASSERRSGRAIEQYF
v_gene: TRBV5-4; j_gene: TRBJ2-7; abundance: .; d_gene: TRBD2; CDR3nt: TGTGCCAGCAGCCGGGCGGGGGTCCGGTCTGAAGCGGGCGAGCAGTACTTC; CDR3aa: CASSRAGVRSEAGEQYF
v_gene: TRBV9; j_gene: TRBJ2-3; abundance: .; d_gene: .; CDR3nt: TGTGCCAGCAGCGGAGGGTTCGCAGATACGCAGTATTTT; CDR3aa: CASSGGFADTQYF
v_gene: TRBV19; j_gene: TRBJ2-7; abundance: .; d_gene: TRBD2; CDR3nt: TGTGCCAGTAGTATGGGGACTAGCGTCGTTTACTACGAGCAGTACTTC; CDR3aa: CASSMGTSVVYYEQYF
v_gene: TRBV5-1; j_gene: TRBJ2-7; abundance: .; d_gene: .; CDR3nt: TGCGCCAGCAGCGTGGGACACCCTCAGGGCATCGAGCAGTACTTC; CDR3aa: CASSVGHPQGIEQYF
v_gene: TRBV7-7; j_gene: TRBJ2-1; abundance: once; d_gene: .; CDR3nt: TGTGCTAGCAGCTTAGGGGGGCGGTATAATGAGCAGTTCTTC; CDR3aa: CASSLGGRYNEQFF
v_gene: TRBV19; j_gene: TRBJ1-1; abundance: .; d_gene: TRBD1; CDR3nt: TGTGCCACCTCGACAGGGGGCTCGAACACTGAAGCTTTCTTT; CDR3aa: CATSTGGSNTEAFF
v_gene: TRBV5-1; j_gene: TRBJ2-6; abundance: .; d_gene: .; CDR3nt: TGCGCCAGCAGCTTTTCGACAGGTCTCTCTGGGGCCAACGTCCTGACTTTC; CDR3aa: CASSFSTGLSGANVLTF
v_gene: TRBV4-1; j_gene: TRBJ1-1; abundance: few; d_gene: TRBD1; CDR3nt: TGCGCCAGCAGCTTTCAGTCCCGGGACAGGAGGGCGAAAGCTTTCTTT; CDR3aa: CASSFQSRDRRAKAFF
v_gene: TRBV7-3; j_gene: TRBJ2-1; abundance: .; d_gene: .; CDR3nt: TGTGCCAGCAGCCAATACAGGGCCCCAAACAATGAGCAGTTCTTC; CDR3aa: CASSQYRAPNNEQFF
v_gene: TRBV6-5; j_gene: TRBJ2-7; abundance: .; d_gene: .; CDR3nt: TGTGCCAGCAGTTACTCCTCAGGCACCTACGAGCAGTACTTC; CDR3aa: CASSYSSGTYEQYF
v_gene: TRBV11-2; j_gene: TRBJ1-1; abundance: .; d_gene: .; CDR3nt: TGTGCCAGCAGCTCCGAGGGCCGCATGAACACTGAAGCTTTCTTT; CDR3aa: CASSSEGRMNTEAFF
v_gene: TRBV7-3; j_gene: TRBJ2-1; abundance: .; d_gene: TRBD2; CDR3nt: TGTGCCAGCAGCCGGGGGACTAGCAACAATGAGCAGTTCTTC; CDR3aa: CASSRGTSNNEQFF
v_gene: TRBV5-8; j_gene: TRBJ2-1; abundance: .; d_gene: .; CDR3nt: TGTGCCAGCGGGGGCGGGAGCTATGAGCAGTTCTTC; CDR3aa: CASGGGSYEQFF
v_gene: TRBV5-1; j_gene: TRBJ2-2; abundance: .; d_gene: TRBD2; CDR3nt: TGCGCTAGCCGCGGGACTAGTGGGGAGCTGTTTTTT; CDR3aa: CASRGTSGELFF
v_gene: TRBV7-2; j_gene: TRBJ1-3; abundance: .; d_gene: TRBD1; CDR3nt: TGTGCCAGCAGCTTAACCTACAGGGGAAGCACGAACACCATATATTTT; CDR3aa: CASSLTYRGSTNTIYF
v_gene: TRBV7-2; j_gene: TRBJ2-5; abundance: .; d_gene: TRBD2; CDR3nt: TGTGCCAGCAGCACTCAGCGGGGACAAGAGACCCAGTACTTC; CDR3aa: CASSTQRGQETQYF